One and the same sample provided the 27 T cell receptor beta chains below, sequenced in a study of blood T cell repertoires in COVID-19. Generated by immunoSEQ multiplex PCR, the TCRdb table keeps only in-frame clones and is missing some. The sample yields around 120,000 clones, about 77% seen once. Sequenced sample: peripheral blood. These receptor sequences come from a human donor in a cohort sampled during active COVID-19.

The gene calls are TRBV6-5 and TRBJ1-2; 9 bases agree with TRBD1. Germline CDR1 is MNHEY and CDR2 is SVGAGI. The CDR3 loop spans 16 amino acids. With 0 bases clipped from V and 4 bases from J, the junction kept 6 bases outside the gene matches. CDR3 residues: CASSYSGQGSGYGYTF. The CDR3 DNA reads as TGTGCCAGCAGTTACTCCGGACAGGGGTCGGGCTATGGCTACACCTTC.

This rearrangement joins TRBV6-5 to TRBJ1-2, with no clear D. Between the trimmed V and J ends, which lost 4 bases and 5 bases, there was a span of 11 bases. The CDR3 runs 13 residues. Per germline, CDR1 MNHEY and CDR2 SVGAGI. DNA for the CDR3: TGTGCCAGCAGTTCCGGACTGAGTTATGGCTACACCTTC. Translating it yields CASSSGLSYGYTF.

V and J are TRBV18 and TRBJ1-1, with D possibly TRBD1 on 6 matching bases. The germline V gene encodes CDR1 KGHSH and CDR2 LQKENI. The CDR3 loop spans 15 amino acids. V was cut by 4 bases and J by 0 bases, with 12 bases left in between. The CDR3 region has the DNA TGTGCCAGCTCACTCCAGGGGACCTTGAACACTGAAGCTTTCTTT. It yields the protein CASSLQGTLNTEAFF.

This clone occurred a few times. The genes are TRBV5-8 and TRBJ1-2; 8 bases agree with TRBD1. The V gene end was trimmed by 5 bases and the J gene end by 4 bases; junction bases not matched to a gene: 1. This CDR3 spans 12 amino acids. The V gene's germline CDR1 is SGHTS and CDR2 YDEGEE. The CDR3 loop is CASRDRAYGYTF. CDR3 in DNA: TGTGCCAGCAGGGACAGGGCCTATGGCTACACCTTC.

V and J are TRBV27 and TRBJ2-6; the match to TRBD1 covers 7 bases. The germline gives CDR1 MNHEY, CDR2 SMNVEV (reference sequence). V gave up 3 bases and J gave up 0 bases; unmatched junction bases: 11. CDR3 length: 19 amino acids. The CDR3 is CASSFRSGGARSGANVLTF. CDR3 DNA sequence: TGTGCCAGCAGTTTTCGATCAGGGGGAGCGCGCTCTGGGGCCAACGTCCTGACTTTC. The full variable domain, in which reference TRBV27 and TRBJ2-6 provide the parts outside the CDR3, is EAQVTQNPRYLITVTGKKLTVTCSQNMNHEYMSWYRQDPGLGLRQIYYSMNVEVTDKGDVPEGYKVSRKEKRNFPLILESPSPNQTSLYFCASSFRSGGARSGANVLTFGAGSRLTVL.

The genes are TRBV5-5 and TRBJ1-1, with 12 nucleotides matching TRBD1. V lost 0 bases, J lost 5 bases, and 8 bases stayed unmatched. CDR3 size: 17 residues. The germline V gene encodes CDR1 SGHKS and CDR2 YYEKEE (reference sequence). As DNA, the CDR3 is TGTGCCAGCAGCTTGGGCCCCGGGACAGGGGGCGGTACTGAAGCTTTCTTT. It encodes CASSLGPGTGGGTEAFF.

The chain uses TRBV7-8 and TRBJ1-5; 10 nucleotides match TRBD1. The ends lost 5 bases at V and 11 bases at J; junction bases unmatched: 9. Germline-derived CDR1 and CDR2 are SGHVS and FQNEAQ. The CDR3 has 14 residues. In DNA form, the CDR3 reads TGTGCCAGCAGCACCTGGGACAGGGGTGAGGCCCAGCATTTT. Residues: CASSTWDRGEAQHF.

The chain links TRBV13 to TRBJ2-1; no reliable D call. V was clipped by 5 bases and J by 4 bases, with 6 bases between them. The CDR3 totals 12 residues. Germline CDR1 is PRHDT and CDR2 is FYEKMQ (reference sequence). CDR3 DNA: TGTGCCAGCAGCCCCGGGTACAATGAGCAGTTCTTC. Translating it yields CASSPGYNEQFF.

CDR3 DNA: TGTGCCAGCAGCTCCCCCCGATTACTCGAGCAGTACTTC. This codes for CASSSPRLLEQYF. The J gene is TRBJ2-7, the V gene TRBV11-2, with unresolved D. This CDR3 has 13 amino acids. CDR1 is SGHAT, CDR2 FQNNGV, per germline. V dropped 4 bases and J dropped 6 bases, with 13 bases sitting between them.

This chain connects TRBV18 to TRBJ1-2; 9 positions agree with TRBD1. This CDR3 region has 15 residues. Germline-derived CDR1 and CDR2 are KGHSH and LQKENI. Trimming at V came to 0 bases and at J to 8 bases, leaving 7 bases not matched to a gene. CDR3 loop: CASSPPGTGSVGYTF. The CDR3 nucleotides are TGTGCCAGCTCACCACCCGGGACAGGGTCAGTCGGCTACACCTTC.

This CDR3 reads CASSLLSLANTGELFF. The CDR3 region has the DNA TGTGCCAGCAGCTTACTTTCCCTTGCGAACACCGGGGAGCTGTTTTTT. The V gene is TRBV7-2, the J gene TRBJ2-2; D unclear. The CDR3 totals 16 residues. Looked up from germline, CDR1 is SGHTA and CDR2 is FQGNSA. V dropped 2 bases and J dropped 0 bases, with 10 bases sitting between them.

The chain links TRBV28 to TRBJ2-1, with D perhaps TRBD1 (6 bases). CDR3 size: 14 residues. In germline, CDR1 is MDHEN, CDR2 SYDVKM. Trimming left V 1 base short and J 7 bases short, with 11 bases between. The CDR3 loop is CASSLLQGGNEQFF. The CDR3 DNA sequence: TGTGCCAGCAGTTTATTACAGGGTGGTAATGAGCAGTTCTTC. The full variable domain, rest sourced from reference TRBV28 and TRBJ2-1, is DVKVTQSSRYLVKRTGEKVFLECVQDMDHENMFWYRQDPGLGLRLIYFSYDVKMKEKGDIPEGYSVSREKKERFSLILESASTNQTSMYLCASSLLQGGNEQFFGPGTRLTVL.

The chain employs TRBV20-1 and TRBJ1-6, with D maybe TRBD1 (5 bases). The CDR3 length is 17 residues. With 3 bases removed from V and 4 bases from J, the gap between germline ends came to 19 bases. Germline CDR1 reads DFQATT; CDR2 reads SNEGSKA (reference sequence). The CDR3 spells CSASRFGQGDYNSPLHF. As DNA, the CDR3 is TGCAGTGCTAGTCGTTTCGGGCAGGGTGATTATAATTCACCCCTCCACTTT.

The rearrangement links TRBV5-6 to TRBJ2-1, with D uncertain. This CDR3 is built from 16 residues. The germline CDR1 and CDR2 sequences are SGHDT and YYEEEE. Trimming shortened V by 4 bases and J by 7 bases, and 21 bases separated the two germline ends. This CDR3 is CASSPTIDPSDNEQFF. The CDR3 bases are TGTGCCAGCAGCCCAACAATCGATCCGTCCGATAATGAGCAGTTCTTC. The whole variable domain, remainder taken from reference TRBV5-6 and TRBJ2-1, is DAGVTQSPTHLIKTRGQQVTLRCSPKSGHDTVSWYQQALGQGPQFIFQYYEEEERQRGNFPDRFSGHQFPNYSSELNVNALLLGDSALYLCASSPTIDPSDNEQFFGPGTRLTVL.

The rearrangement links TRBV15 to TRBJ1-4; D possibly corresponds to TRBD1 (6 bases). The CDR3 extends over 17 amino acids. CDR1 is LNHNV, CDR2 YYDKDF, per germline (reference sequence). The ends were cut back, 2 bases at V and 8 bases at J, with 21 bases in the middle. The CDR3 coding sequence is TGTGCCACCAGCAGACCCGTTGGGGGGGCAGCCTTAGAAAAACTGTTTTTT. Protein sequence: CATSRPVGGAALEKLFF.

The J gene is TRBJ2-2, the V gene TRBV6-2 or TRBV6-3, with no clear D. V dropped 2 bases and J dropped 3 bases, with 4 bases sitting between them. In germline, CDR1 is MNHEY, CDR2 SVGEGT. The CDR3 consists of 13 residues. The CDR3 loop is CASSYPDTGELFF. CDR3 DNA: TGTGCCAGCAGTTACCCCGACACCGGGGAGCTGTTTTTT.

The genes are TRBV5-6 and TRBJ2-3; 10 nucleotides match TRBD1. The CDR3 is made up of 15 amino acids. Germline CDR1 and CDR2: SGHDT and YYEEEE. J was trimmed by 4 bases and V by 4 bases; bases with no gene match: 6. The CDR3 region is CASSQDRGMSDTQYF. For the CDR3, the DNA is TGTGCCAGCAGCCAGGACAGGGGGATGTCAGATACGCAGTATTTT.

The chain recombines TRBV5-4 with TRBJ1-6, with TRBD1 as a possible D gene (5 bases). The CDR3 is 16 amino acids. The germline V and J ends were trimmed by 0 bases and 10 bases, with 17 bases remaining between them. Germline assignment: CDR1 SGHNT and CDR2 YYREEE (reference sequence). DNA for the CDR3: TGTGCCAGCAGCTTGGCCCCCCGGGGGACCGAATCACCCCTCCACTTT. It specifies CASSLAPRGTESPLHF.

V usage is TRBV7-2 and J usage is TRBJ1-1; 7 bases match TRBD1. The CDR3 length is 13 residues. Looked up from germline, CDR1 is SGHTA and CDR2 is FQGNSA. V lost 5 bases, J lost 1 base, and 1 base stayed unmatched. The CDR3 DNA reads as TGTGCCAGCAGCAGACAGGGGAACACTGAAGCTTTCTTT. Amino acid sequence: CASSRQGNTEAFF.

The V call is TRBV7-3, the J call TRBJ1-1; 9 bases match TRBD1. CDR1 is SGHTA and CDR2 is FQGTGA in the germline V gene. V was pared by 4 bases and J by 1 base, with 10 bases of the junction left unmatched. The length of the CDR3 is 17 residues. CDR3 in amino acids: CASSSKGGGQGNTEAFF. CDR3 DNA: TGTGCCAGCAGCTCTAAAGGAGGGGGACAGGGGAACACTGAAGCTTTCTTT.

The chain employs TRBV28 and TRBJ1-2; D is unresolved. Germline CDR1 reads MDHEN; CDR2 reads SYDVKM. CDR3 length: 16 amino acids. The germline V and J ends were trimmed by 6 bases and 4 bases, with 21 bases remaining between them. In DNA form, the CDR3 reads TGTGCCAGCAGACGGAGGCCGGGCGTTGGGTTCTATGGCTACACCTTC. Translating it yields CASRRRPGVGFYGYTF.

The V gene is TRBV5-1, the J gene TRBJ1-2; unclear D gene. Germline-derived CDR1 and CDR2 are SGHRS and YFSETQ. The CDR3 covers 13 residues. Trimming shortened V by 0 bases and J by 3 bases, and 6 bases separated the two germline ends. The CDR3 protein is CASSLGGDYGYTF. The CDR3 coding sequence is TGCGCCAGCAGCTTGGGCGGGGACTATGGCTACACCTTC.

This clone was seen a single time. The CDR3 nucleotides read TGTGCCAGCAGTTATCTCTCCCGCGAGTACGAGCAGTACTTC. This sequence encodes CASSYLSREYEQYF. This rearrangement joins TRBV6-6 to TRBJ2-7; D is unclear. The CDR3 loop spans 14 amino acids. Between the trimmed V and J ends, which lost 3 bases and 4 bases, there was a span of 13 bases. In germline, CDR1 is MNHNY, CDR2 SVGAGI (reference sequence).

This clone was counted only a few times. The chain has TRBV7-8 and TRBJ1-1; D gene ambiguous. V was clipped by 1 base and J by 0 bases, with 9 bases between them. The CDR3 loop spans 15 amino acids. Germline V lookup: CDR1 SGHVS, CDR2 FQNEAQ. CDR3 region: CASSLVRILNTEAFF. CDR3 DNA sequence: TGTGCCAGCAGCTTAGTGCGGATATTGAACACTGAAGCTTTCTTT.

V gene TRBV7-2 combines with J gene TRBJ1-2, with a tentative D call TRBD1 (6 bases). The CDR3 contains 13 residues. V was trimmed by 5 bases and J by 8 bases, leaving 15 bases between them. CDR1 and CDR2 (germline): SGHTA, FQGNSA. The CDR3 DNA reads TGTGCCAGCAGCATAACCAGGGGAACGGGCTACACCTTC. Encoded protein: CASSITRGTGYTF.

This clone has a handful of counts. This chain uses TRBV7-2 with TRBJ1-2; D call uncertain. The germline CDR1 and CDR2 sequences are SGHTA and FQGNSA. The CDR3 spans 12 residues. With 5 bases removed from V and 4 bases from J, the gap between germline ends came to 8 bases. The CDR3: CASSLSVYGYTF. The CDR3, as DNA: TGTGCCAGCAGCCTGAGTGTCTATGGCTACACCTTC.

The chain joins TRBV12-3 or TRBV12-4 to TRBJ1-1, with D unresolved. The length of the CDR3 is 13 residues. V was cut by 7 bases and J by 1 base, with 10 bases left in between. CDR3 DNA sequence: TGTGCCAGCATAGGAAGCGGGAACACTGAAGCTTTCTTT. Its translation is CASIGSGNTEAFF.